This T cell receptor beta chain was sequenced during a study of blood T cells in healthy people across ages. For the second PCR, which ran for roughly 6 to 11 cycles, a sample-barcoded 5' primer and a J-beta primer mix were used. TCRdb called the 5' RACE reads again in MiXCR, with one record for every CDR3 protein. The table lists 1.5 million to 2 million distinct CDR3 sequences, 28% of them singletons. This CDR3 is built from 15 residues. The germline V and J ends were trimmed by 6 bases and 3 bases, with 17 bases remaining between them. Germline CDR1 is SEHNR and CDR2 is FQNEAQ (reference sequence).

The gene calls are TRBV7-9 and TRBJ1-1; D is uncertain. This TCR came from a woman aged 25 to 39 in good health. Sequenced input: blood. CDR3 region: CASSFQLPRDTEAFF. The CDR3 coding sequence is TGTGCCAGCAGTTTCCAACTACCCAGAGACACTGAAGCTTTCTTT.